The next 24 T cell receptor beta chains were all read from a single sample in a study of technical replicates of blood from a handful of donors. Profiled with immunoSEQ multiplex PCR; TCRdb holds only in-frame clones, not every one. Of some 100,000 clones listed, approximately 96% are singletons. The source material was T cells isolated from PBMCs. The source is a human donor in good health.

The CDR3 DNA reads as TGTGCCAGCAGTGCTACCACAGATACGCAGTATTTT. It specifies CASSATTDTQYF. This chain joins TRBV6-5 and TRBJ2-3; no clear D gene. V was cut by 5 bases and J by 2 bases, with 5 bases left in between. There are 12 residues in the CDR3. The germline CDR1 and CDR2 sequences are MNHEY and SVGAGI.

This sequence joins TRBV11-2 and TRBJ2-7; TRBD2 agrees at 8 bases. CDR1 is SGHAT and CDR2 is FQNNGV in the germline V gene. V gave up 5 bases and J gave up 6 bases; unmatched junction bases: 12. The CDR3 consists of 15 residues. The CDR3 DNA follows: TGTGCCAGCAGCCCCAGCGGGGGCGGGTCCCGCGAGCAGTACTTC. Translated: CASSPSGGGSREQYF.

This clone was detected only once. V gene TRBV5-4 combines with J gene TRBJ2-1; D gene ambiguous. CDR3 length equals 16 residues. Trimming removed 3 bases from V and 4 bases from J, with 17 bases in between. CDR1 is SGHNT, CDR2 YYREEE, per germline (reference sequence). CDR3 DNA sequence: TGTGCCAGCAGCTCATATAAGGAGTTCAATTACAATGAGCAGTTCTTC. This translates into CASSSYKEFNYNEQFF. The whole variable domain, filled in from reference TRBV5-4 and TRBJ2-1, reads ETGVTQSPTHLIKTRGQQVTLRCSSQSGHNTVSWYQQALGQGPQFIFQYYREEENGRGNFPPRFSGLQFPNYSSELNVNALELDDSALYLCASSSYKEFNYNEQFFGPGTRLTVL.

The chain carries TRBV5-1 and TRBJ1-1; the match to TRBD1 covers 12 bases. V lost 4 bases and J lost 5; bases outside the gene matches: 6. Germline values: CDR1 SGHRS, CDR2 YFSETQ. The CDR3 length is 15 residues. CDR3 sequence (DNA): TGCGCCAGCAGCGCATCGGGACAGGGGGCGACTGAAGCTTTCTTT. Protein: CASSASGQGATEAFF.

This chain uses TRBV6-6 with TRBJ1-2, with 7 bases identical to TRBD1. After removal of 5 bases from V and 10 bases from J, the junction contained 13 bases not matched to a gene. CDR1 MNHNY and CDR2 SVGAGI come from the germline V gene (reference sequence). The CDR3 totals 14 residues. CDR3 coding DNA: TGTGCCAGCAGTCAAAGGGCAGGGGGTGTGGTCTACACCTTC. Amino acid sequence: CASSQRAGGVVYTF.

The chain combines TRBV27 with TRBJ2-7, with 12 bases that match TRBD2. CDR1 and CDR2 (germline): MNHEY, SMNVEV (reference sequence). V shed 4 bases, J shed 4 bases, and the junction held 5 bases outside the gene matches. CDR3 length equals 15 residues. The CDR3 region is CASSSGLAGRYEQYF. In DNA form, the CDR3 reads TGTGCCAGCAGTTCCGGACTAGCGGGACGGTACGAGCAGTACTTC.

J is TRBJ1-1 and V is TRBV5-1; D gene unclear. The germline V gene has CDR1 SGHRS and CDR2 YFSETQ. V lost 1 base to trimming and J lost 1 base, with 14 bases between them. The CDR3 covers 16 residues. CDR3 region: CASSLRYGVGNTEAFF. For the CDR3, the DNA is TGCGCCAGCAGCTTGAGGTACGGGGTTGGGAACACTGAAGCTTTCTTT.

DNA of the CDR3: TGTGCCAGCGGGGGGACAGGGGGGGAGACCCAGTACTTC. It encodes CASGGTGGETQYF. The chain employs TRBV27 and TRBJ2-5, with 11 bases aligning to TRBD1. V shed 8 bases and J 5 bases; nucleotides not matched to a gene: 4. This CDR3 contains 13 residues. Per germline, CDR1 MNHEY and CDR2 SMNVEV (reference sequence).

The chain has TRBV7-9 and TRBJ2-4; possible D gene TRBD2, 5 bases. Trimming stripped 5 bases from V and 6 bases from J, with 17 bases between. Germline V CDR1 and CDR2: SEHNR, FQNEAQ (reference sequence). CDR3 size: 15 residues. DNA of the CDR3: TGTGCCAGCAGCAAATTGTCGGGAACGATAAACATTCAGTACTTC. Translation: CASSKLSGTINIQYF.

The chain has TRBV5-1 and TRBJ2-5; 7 nucleotides match TRBD1. Germline CDR1 reads SGHRS; CDR2 reads YFSETQ. With V trimmed by 4 bases and J by 1 base, 4 bases remained unmatched. CDR3 size: 14 residues. The CDR3 here is CASSGRDSQETQYF. The DNA for the CDR3 is TGCGCCAGCAGCGGAAGGGACAGCCAAGAGACCCAGTACTTC.

The chain recombines TRBV5-4 with TRBJ2-1; D is possibly TRBD2 (6 bases). From germline, CDR1 is SGHNT and CDR2 YYREEE (reference sequence). The V end was cut by 3 bases, the J end by 9 bases, with 19 bases between. The CDR3 covers 15 residues. The CDR3 protein is CASSSGGAPGIEQFF. CDR3 in DNA: TGTGCCAGCAGCTCGGGCGGGGCCCCGGGGATTGAGCAGTTCTTC.

This chain links TRBV11-2 with TRBJ1-1; 7 nucleotides agree with TRBD1. The V and J ends lost 5 bases and 4 bases, in that order; junction bases with no gene match: 10. There are 15 residues in the CDR3. Germline assignment: CDR1 SGHAT and CDR2 FQNNGV. The CDR3 loop reads CASSTPTGRVTEAFF. DNA for the CDR3: TGTGCCAGCAGCACCCCGACAGGGCGGGTCACTGAAGCTTTCTTT.

The genes are TRBV30 and TRBJ1-2; D might be TRBD1 (5 bases). V gave up 1 base and J gave up 9 bases, with 15 bases separating them. Germline-derived CDR1 and CDR2 are GTSNPN and SVGIG (reference sequence). The CDR3 length is 13 residues. DNA for the CDR3: TGTGCCTGGAGTGCCGGCTGGGGGGATCGCTACACCTTC. Translation gives CAWSAGWGDRYTF.

The V call is TRBV7-9, the J call TRBJ1-2, with 8 bases fitting TRBD1. CDR1 and CDR2 (germline): SEHNR, FQNEAQ (reference sequence). CDR3 size: 16 residues. Trimming removed 7 bases from V and 3 bases from J; junction bases left unmatched: 13. CDR3 bases: TGTGCCAGCATTAAATGGGGACAGGCCCTGGACTATGGCTACACCTTC. Translated: CASIKWGQALDYGYTF.

The genes are TRBV7-9 and TRBJ1-1, with D possibly TRBD1 on 6 matching bases. The CDR3 is made up of 12 amino acids. The V gene lost 6 bases and the J gene lost 10 bases, with 15 bases spanning the gap. Germline assignment: CDR1 SEHNR and CDR2 FQNEAQ (reference sequence). This CDR3 is CASSSLGHIAFF. The CDR3, as DNA: TGTGCCAGCAGTTCTTTGGGACATATAGCTTTCTTT.

The CDR3 sequence: CASTILQGAVGTEAFF. DNA of the CDR3: TGTGCCAGCACCATATTGCAGGGGGCCGTAGGGACTGAAGCTTTCTTT. This chain links TRBV7-8 with TRBJ1-1; 8 bases fit TRBD1. Germline-derived CDR1 and CDR2 are SGHVS and FQNEAQ. J lost 5 bases, V lost 7 bases, and 15 bases had no gene match. This CDR3 region has 16 residues.

This chain joins TRBV28 and TRBJ2-3; D is perhaps TRBD2 (5 bases). This CDR3 spans 15 amino acids. The germline V gene encodes CDR1 MDHEN and CDR2 SYDVKM. V lost 2 bases and J 2 bases, leaving 11 bases between the germline ends. The CDR3 here is CASSLPGSLTDTQYF. The CDR3 DNA reads as TGTGCCAGCAGTTTACCGGGAAGCCTCACAGATACGCAGTATTTT.

This rearrangement joins TRBV2 to TRBJ1-1; no clear D. V was clipped by 5 bases and J by 5 bases, with 12 bases between them. This CDR3 comprises 13 residues. Germline-derived CDR1 and CDR2 are SNHLY and FYNNEI. The CDR3 bases are TGTGCCAGCAGTCTCCAGACTAGGACTGAAGCTTTCTTT. It yields the protein CASSLQTRTEAFF. Combining the CDR3 with reference TRBV2 and TRBJ1-1 gives the whole variable domain EPEVTQTPSHQVTQMGQEVILRCVPISNHLYFYWYRQILGQKVEFLVSFYNNEISEKSEIFDDQFSVERPDGSNFTLKIRSTKLEDSAMYFCASSLQTRTEAFFGQGTRLTVV.

This clone was seen a single time. The chain couples TRBV9 to TRBJ2-7; D gene unclear. The V end lost 0 bases, the J end lost 1 base, and 8 bases lay between the germline ends. In germline, CDR1 is SGDLS, CDR2 YYNGEE. CDR3 length: 14 residues. This CDR3 reads CASSVEWRSYEQYF. DNA of the CDR3: TGTGCCAGCAGCGTAGAGTGGCGGTCCTACGAGCAGTACTTC.

The chain combines TRBV11-2 with TRBJ1-4; TRBD1 matches at 8 bases. The CDR3 covers 12 residues. J was trimmed by 14 bases and V by 5 bases; bases with no gene match: 7. The germline V gene has CDR1 SGHAT and CDR2 FQNNGV. The DNA for the CDR3 is TGTGCCAGCAGCCCCGGGACAGGTGATCTGTTTTTT. This sequence encodes CASSPGTGDLFF.

The rearrangement joins TRBV11-2 to TRBJ2-1, with 13 bases aligning to TRBD2. Germline lookup yields CDR1 SGHAT and CDR2 FQNNGV. The CDR3 consists of 18 residues. V trimming: 5 bases; J trimming: 1 base; junction bases outside the gene matches: 8. The CDR3 sequence: CASSPRTSGSVSYNEQFF. The CDR3 DNA reads TGTGCCAGCAGCCCTCGGACTAGCGGGAGCGTATCCTACAATGAGCAGTTCTTC. Together with reference TRBV11-2 and TRBJ2-1, the CDR3 gives the full variable domain: EAGVAQSPRYKIIEKRQSVAFWCNPISGHATLYWYQQILGQGPKLLIQFQNNGVVDDSQLPKDRFSAERLKGVDSTLKIQPAKLEDSAVYLCASSPRTSGSVSYNEQFFGPGTRLTVL.

This CDR3 is CASSLAGYTDTQYF. As DNA, the CDR3 is TGTGCCAGCAGTTTAGCGGGGTACACAGATACGCAGTATTTT. The rearrangement links TRBV28 to TRBJ2-3; tentatively, D is TRBD2 (6 bases). The CDR3 has 14 residues. The germline V gene has CDR1 MDHEN and CDR2 SYDVKM. With 2 bases removed from V and 2 bases from J, the gap between germline ends came to 8 bases. Together with reference TRBV28 and TRBJ2-3, the CDR3 gives the full variable domain: DVKVTQSSRYLVKRTGEKVFLECVQDMDHENMFWYRQDPGLGLRLIYFSYDVKMKEKGDIPEGYSVSREKKERFSLILESASTNQTSMYLCASSLAGYTDTQYFGPGTRLTVL.

The gene calls are TRBV5-1 and TRBJ1-5, with TRBD1 identical over 8 bases. The CDR3 is 15 residues long. V was clipped by 3 bases and J by 4 bases; unmatched bases: 6. Germline CDR1 and CDR2: SGHRS and YFSETQ. Written as DNA, the CDR3 is TGCGCCAGCAGCTGGACAGGGAGTTTAAATCAGCCCCAGCATTTT. Protein: CASSWTGSLNQPQHF.

CDR3 sequence reads: CASSWAGTGGETQYF. The CDR3 region has the DNA TGTGCCAGCAGCTGGGCCGGGACAGGGGGAGAGACCCAGTACTTC. The chain recombines TRBV6-5 with TRBJ2-5; TRBD1 matches at 11 bases. J lost 4 bases, V lost 6 bases, and 7 bases had no gene match. CDR1 and CDR2 from the germline V gene are MNHEY and SVGAGI. The CDR3 extends over 15 amino acids.